The 23 T cell receptor beta chains below all came from one sample that was sequenced in a study of blood T cell repertoires in COVID-19. The method was immunoSEQ multiplex PCR; TCRdb's version includes in-frame clones alone and lacks a portion of them. The table shows roughly 96,000 clones, with 80% to 85% occurring only once. Sequenced sample: peripheral blood. The source of these receptors is a man aged 55 to 70 with acute or convalescent COVID-19.

The rearrangement joins TRBV24-1 to TRBJ2-1, with D uncertain. This CDR3 spans 15 amino acids. The ends were cut back, 3 bases at V and 6 bases at J, with 14 bases in the middle. Germline loops: CDR1 KGHDR, CDR2 SFDVKD. CDR3 DNA sequence: TGTGCCACCAGTGATGCGGCTAGTCTGATCAATGAGCAGTTCTTC. Encoded protein: CATSDAASLINEQFF.

This clone was detected once. This sequence joins TRBV30 and TRBJ2-1; TRBD2 aligns across 10 bases. From germline, CDR1 is GTSNPN and CDR2 SVGIG (reference sequence). The CDR3 runs 21 residues. J lost 7 bases, V lost 0 bases, and 24 bases had no gene match. The CDR3 bases are TGTGCCTGGAGTGTATGGGCTCGACGGTCCTTCAGCGGGAGGGCCGGTAATGAGCAGTTCTTC. It translates to CAWSVWARRSFSGRAGNEQFF.

The chain combines TRBV6-6 with TRBJ1-5; D gene unclear. The CDR3 runs 12 residues. Between the trimmed V and J ends, which lost 6 bases and 6 bases, there was a span of 9 bases. CDR1 is MNHNY and CDR2 is SVGAGI in the germline V gene (reference sequence). The CDR3, as DNA: TGTGCCAGCAGCCTCGACACTCAGCCCCAGCATTTT. It translates to CASSLDTQPQHF.

The V call is TRBV5-1, the J call TRBJ2-5; no clear D. V was cut by 3 bases and J by 5 bases, with 17 bases left in between. The CDR3 is made up of 15 amino acids. CDR1 SGHRS and CDR2 YFSETQ come from the germline V gene. CDR3 coding DNA: TGCGCCAGCAGCTCCTCCCCATTTGGGCTGGAGACCCAGTACTTC. It codes for CASSSSPFGLETQYF.

This clone was found once. The V gene is TRBV6-5, the J gene TRBJ1-2; 8 bases are a match to TRBD1. The J segment lost 6 bases and the V segment lost 2 bases, leaving 5 bases of the junction unmatched. Germline V gene sequence: CDR1 MNHEY, CDR2 SVGAGI. This CDR3 comprises 14 residues. The CDR3 here is CASSYDGQGNGYTF. In nucleotides, the CDR3 is TGTGCCAGCAGTTACGACGGACAGGGCAATGGCTACACCTTC.

The V call is TRBV27, the J call TRBJ1-1; possibly TRBD1 for D (5 bases). V gave up 4 bases and J gave up 6 bases, with 12 bases separating them. CDR1 is MNHEY and CDR2 is SMNVEV in the germline V gene (reference sequence). The CDR3 loop spans 13 amino acids. CDR3 protein: CASSSPGGAEAFF. The DNA of the CDR3 is TGTGCCAGCAGTTCCCCGGGGGGTGCTGAAGCTTTCTTT.

The gene calls are TRBV19 and TRBJ1-1; 8 bases fit TRBD1. This CDR3 contains 19 residues. CDR1 and CDR2 (germline): LNHDA, SQIVND (reference sequence). V lost 2 bases to trimming and J lost 5 bases; unmatched junction nucleotides: 19. The CDR3 DNA reads TGTGCCAGTAGTATATCGGTCTTGGGGTCGATCAGGGGGCGTACTGAAGCTTTCTTT. Protein: CASSISVLGSIRGRTEAFF.

The genes are TRBV5-1 and TRBJ1-1, with a tentative D call TRBD1 (6 bases). With 0 bases removed from V and 2 bases from J, the gap between germline ends came to 11 bases. This CDR3 spans 15 amino acids. Germline values: CDR1 SGHRS, CDR2 YFSETQ. As DNA, the CDR3 is TGCGCCAGCAGCTTGGAGGCAGGGGCTAACACTGAAGCTTTCTTT. Translation gives CASSLEAGANTEAFF.

The chain uses TRBV9 and TRBJ2-1, with 8 bases identical to TRBD1. Losses at the gene ends were 0 bases for V and 7 bases for J; bases not matched to a gene: 9. Germline V gene lookup returns CDR1 SGDLS and CDR2 YYNGEE. The CDR3 has 16 residues. As DNA, the CDR3 is TGTGCCAGCAGCGTAGGGGACAGGCCTATTTCGAATGAGCAGTTCTTC. Protein product: CASSVGDRPISNEQFF.

This rearrangement joins TRBV24-1 to TRBJ2-1; possible D gene TRBD1, 7 bases. Germline lookup yields CDR1 KGHDR and CDR2 SFDVKD. Trimming removed 1 base from V and 6 bases from J, with 18 bases in between. This CDR3 contains 17 residues. Written as DNA, the CDR3 is TGTGCCACCAGTGATTTAGAGTCGGGCAGGGGGGTCAATGAGCAGTTCTTC. Its protein product is CATSDLESGRGVNEQFF.

This clone was found a few times. V is TRBV20-1 and J is TRBJ2-7; D is perhaps TRBD2 (6 bases). Per the germline V gene, CDR1 is DFQATT and CDR2 is SNEGSKA (reference sequence). The CDR3 is 11 residues long. With 3 bases removed from V and 6 bases from J, the gap between germline ends came to 9 bases. CDR3 amino acids: CSARGGPEQYV. The CDR3, as DNA: TGCAGTGCTAGGGGGGGACCCGAGCAGTACGTC.

This chain links TRBV6-2 or TRBV6-3 with TRBJ2-1; D possibly corresponds to TRBD2 (6 bases). CDR1 is MNHEY and CDR2 is SVGEGT in the germline V gene. V shed 2 bases and J shed 2 bases, with 25 bases lying between them. This CDR3 comprises 20 residues. The CDR3 nucleotides are TGTGCCAGCAGTTACGTGGGGGGATTTCGTGGAGCGCTAACCTACAATGAGCAGTTCTTC. Translating it yields CASSYVGGFRGALTYNEQFF.

This clone showed up just once. The CDR3 nucleotides read TGTGCCAGCAGCTTAAGCGCAGGGGCGGTTAGCTCTGGGGCCAACGTCCTGACTTTC. It specifies CASSLSAGAVSSGANVLTF. This rearrangement joins TRBV7-2 to TRBJ2-6; perhaps TRBD1 as D (6 bases). The V and J ends lost 2 bases and 0 bases respectively, with 17 bases between them. There are 19 residues in the CDR3. The germline V gene has CDR1 SGHTA and CDR2 FQGNSA.

The chain is built from TRBV29-1 and TRBJ1-1; D remains unclear. Trimming left V 1 base short and J 4 bases short, with 10 bases between. Germline V gives CDR1 SQVTM, CDR2 ANQGSEA. This CDR3 contains 13 residues. CDR3 sequence: CSVEAGRSTEAFF. In DNA, the CDR3 is TGCAGCGTTGAAGCCGGGAGGAGCACTGAAGCTTTCTTT. Variable domain in full (rest from reference TRBV29-1 and TRBJ1-1): SAVISQKPSRDICQRGTSLTIQCQVDSQVTMMFWYRQQPGQSLTLIATANQGSEATYESGFVIDKFPISRPNLTFSTLTVSNMSPEDSSIYLCSVEAGRSTEAFFGQGTRLTVV.

The chain couples TRBV5-5 to TRBJ1-1; tentatively, D is TRBD1 (6 bases). Trimming cost V 4 bases and J 2 bases, with 15 bases left between them. The CDR3 contains 15 residues. Germline V lookup: CDR1 SGHKS, CDR2 YYEKEE (reference sequence). For the CDR3, the DNA is TGTGCCAGCAGCCCGGGACATTTGGGAAACACTGAAGCTTTCTTT. Residues: CASSPGHLGNTEAFF.

The J gene is TRBJ2-7, the V gene TRBV9; D perhaps matches TRBD1 (6 bases). The CDR3 covers 14 residues. Germline-derived CDR1 and CDR2 are SGDLS and YYNGEE. Trimming stripped 3 bases from V and 0 bases from J, with 10 bases between. CDR3 sequence: CASSAGQNSYEQYF. The CDR3 nucleotides are TGTGCCAGCAGCGCGGGACAAAACTCCTACGAGCAGTACTTC.

This sequence joins TRBV5-6 and TRBJ1-1, with D hard to call. The CDR3 has 14 amino acids. Per germline, CDR1 SGHDT and CDR2 YYEEEE. The V end lost 1 base, the J end lost 1 base, and 8 bases lay between the germline ends. The CDR3 sequence: CASSLRRQNTEAFF. Here the CDR3 DNA reads TGTGCCAGCAGCTTGCGCAGACAGAACACTGAAGCTTTCTTT.

The chain has TRBV13 and TRBJ2-1, with TRBD2 matching over 13 bases. CDR3 size: 15 residues. V lost 5 bases and J lost 10; bases outside the gene matches: 8. From germline, CDR1 is PRHDT and CDR2 FYEKMQ (reference sequence). The CDR3 bases are TGTGCCAGCAGCGAGACTAGCGGGGGGCCGCTGGAGCAGTTCTTC. Protein: CASSETSGGPLEQFF. Together with reference TRBV13 and TRBJ2-1, the CDR3 gives the full variable domain: AAGVIQSPRHLIKEKRETATLKCYPIPRHDTVYWYQQGPGQDPQFLISFYEKMQSDKGSIPDRFSAQQFSDYHSELNMSSLELGDSALYFCASSETSGGPLEQFFGPGTRLTVL.

V and J are TRBV7-9 and TRBJ2-1; no definite D call. V was shortened by 6 bases and J by 0 bases, with 12 bases between the two germline ends. CDR1 is SEHNR and CDR2 is FQNEAQ in the germline V gene (reference sequence). CDR3 size: 15 residues. The DNA for the CDR3 is TGTGCCAGCAGGCCTAGGTTAAGCTCCTACAATGAGCAGTTCTTC. Translation gives CASRPRLSSYNEQFF.

The V and J genes are TRBV29-1 and TRBJ2-1, with no clear D. CDR3 length: 12 amino acids. Germline assignment: CDR1 SQVTM and CDR2 ANQGSEA. The ends were cut back, 0 bases at V and 10 bases at J, with 10 bases in the middle. The CDR3 DNA reads as TGCAGCGTTGAAGACCCGGTTCAAGAGCAGTTCTTC. Encoded protein: CSVEDPVQEQFF.

This chain uses TRBV7-2 with TRBJ2-7; TRBD2 is a possible D gene (5 bases). CDR1 and CDR2 from the germline V gene are SGHTA and FQGNSA. The length of the CDR3 is 14 residues. V lost 3 bases and J 2 bases, leaving 11 bases between the germline ends. The CDR3 coding sequence is TGTGCCAGCAGCTTGGCGGGCTACACCTACGAGCAGTACGTC. This sequence encodes CASSLAGYTYEQYV.

The chain recombines TRBV5-6 with TRBJ2-7; 9 bases match TRBD1. The CDR3 covers 15 residues. The germline gives CDR1 SGHDT, CDR2 YYEEEE. The ends lost 7 bases at V and 4 bases at J; junction bases unmatched: 12. The CDR3: CASDKGDRALYEQYF. CDR3 bases: TGTGCCAGCGATAAAGGGGACAGGGCCCTTTACGAGCAGTACTTC.

This clone was observed a single time. This rearrangement joins TRBV9 to TRBJ2-2; 7 positions agree with TRBD2. The CDR3 contains 17 residues. Germline lookup yields CDR1 SGDLS and CDR2 YYNGEE. V shed 0 bases, J shed 1 base, and the junction held 6 bases outside the gene matches. The chain's CDR3 is CASSVELGLGNTGELFF. The CDR3 nucleotides read TGTGCCAGCAGCGTAGAGCTTGGACTAGGGAACACCGGGGAGCTGTTTTTT.